Included here is one T cell receptor (beta chain) sequence, with context. This sample was included in a study of T-cell reconstitution after alpha-beta-depleted transplantation in children. The TCRbeta library was prepared with unique molecular identifiers. MiXCR was run by TCRdb on the PCR reads, yielding one entry per CDR3 protein. Of around 360,000 distinct CDR3 sequences in the sample, approximately 10% were seen once. This CDR3 spans 15 amino acids. V gave up 4 bases and J gave up 7 bases, with 20 bases separating them. Germline V CDR1 and CDR2: SGDLS, YYNGEE. The TCR was taken from a human donor who donated a stem cell graft to a child with acute lymphoblastic leukemia. Sample: PBMCs from the stem cell graft donor, taken from the stem cell graft. This chain links TRBV9 with TRBJ1-2; D is possibly TRBD1 (6 bases). CDR3 amino acids: CASSSHRASGAGYTF. The CDR3 DNA reads as TGTGCCAGCAGCTCTCACAGGGCCAGTGGGGCTGGCTACACCTTC.